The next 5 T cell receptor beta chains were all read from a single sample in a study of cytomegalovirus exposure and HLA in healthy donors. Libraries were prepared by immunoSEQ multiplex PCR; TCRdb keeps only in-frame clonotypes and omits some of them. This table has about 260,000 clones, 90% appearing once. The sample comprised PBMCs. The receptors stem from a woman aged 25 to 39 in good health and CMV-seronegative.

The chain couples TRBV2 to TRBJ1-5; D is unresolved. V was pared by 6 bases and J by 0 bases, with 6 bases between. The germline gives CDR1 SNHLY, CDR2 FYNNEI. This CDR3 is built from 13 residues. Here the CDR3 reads CASRPFSNQPQHF. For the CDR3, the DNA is TGTGCCAGCAGACCCTTTAGCAATCAGCCCCAGCATTTT.

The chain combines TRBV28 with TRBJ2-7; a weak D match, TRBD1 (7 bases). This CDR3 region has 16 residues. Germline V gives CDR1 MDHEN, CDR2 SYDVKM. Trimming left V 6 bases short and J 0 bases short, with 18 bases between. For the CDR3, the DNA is TGTGCCAGCAGCGGGGGACAGTTATTGAGCTCCTACGAGCAGTACTTC. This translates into CASSGGQLLSSYEQYF.

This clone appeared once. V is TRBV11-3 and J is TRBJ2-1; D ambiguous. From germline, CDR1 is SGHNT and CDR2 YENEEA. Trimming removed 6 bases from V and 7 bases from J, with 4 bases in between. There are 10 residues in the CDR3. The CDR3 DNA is TGTGCCAGCAGAGGGAATGAGCAGTTCTTC. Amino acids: CASRGNEQFF. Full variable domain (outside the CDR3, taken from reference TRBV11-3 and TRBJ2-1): EAGVVQSPRYKIIEKKQPVAFWCNPISGHNTLYWYLQNLGQGPELLIRYENEEAVDDSQLPKDRFSAERLKGVDSTLKIQPAELGDSAVYLCASRGNEQFFGPGTRLTVL.

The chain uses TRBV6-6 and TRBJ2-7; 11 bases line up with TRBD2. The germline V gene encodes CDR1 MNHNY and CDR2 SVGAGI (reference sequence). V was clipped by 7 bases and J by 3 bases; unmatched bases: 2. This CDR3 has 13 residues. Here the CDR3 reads CASTGTSGYEQYF. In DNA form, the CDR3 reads TGTGCCAGCACCGGGACTAGCGGCTACGAGCAGTACTTC.

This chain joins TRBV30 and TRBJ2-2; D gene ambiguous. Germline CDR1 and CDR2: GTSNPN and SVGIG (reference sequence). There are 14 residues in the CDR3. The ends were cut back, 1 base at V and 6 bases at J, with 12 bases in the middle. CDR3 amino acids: CAWSGSLRAGELFF. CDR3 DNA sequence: TGTGCCTGGAGTGGGAGTTTAAGGGCCGGGGAGCTGTTTTTT.